This TCR beta chain comes out of a study of blood T cell repertoires in COVID-19 (dated by TCRdb to between 2020 and 2021). Broadly, across the study: Samples from collaborators originated in the United States, Italy and Spain and spanned both the acute and convalescent phases of COVID-19. The material from the prospective study consisted of cDNA or gDNA derived from T cells, B-cell-depleted T cells, or PBMCs. Subjects who had been exposed to COVID-19, were actively infected with it, or had recovered from it provided the deeply sampled blood TCRbeta repertoires that made up the dataset. The repertoires were released in a freely available public database meant as a resource for research on the immune response to SARS-CoV-2. Samples were obtained from the ongoing ImmuneRACE study (first 160 participants) and from over 1,000 subjects provided by 6 global collaborators. Nearly every sample came with metadata listing a de-identified subject ID, COVID-19 status, age in years and sex. Where available, HLA class I and class II types were taken from metadata supplied by the sample provider and were not determined by assay-based typing. General findings and caveats noted by the study authors: How much clinical and demographic metadata was included differed by source and by participant, and the metadata was provided uncurated.

Turning to this clone: The specificity of this receptor is unknown. The record has no base qualities; no much larger clone is one base away.

TCRbeta CDR3 regions were amplified from genomic DNA by means of the immunoSEQ Assay, a bias-controlled multiplex PCR. Per the original workflow: Nucleated cell counts per sample were estimated from amplification of reference gene primers within the assay. To quantify the absolute abundance of each unique TCRbeta CDR3 rearrangement, sequence reads were collapsed and filtered. For each sample, productive Simpson clonality was calculated by taking the square root of Simpson's diversity index across productive rearrangements. TCRdb provides this immuneACCESS table in a form limited to in-frame rearrangements. Some clones are lacking; in checked studies, under half of them reflect an unresolved V gene, and why the rest are absent is not known. V, J and clone size are those of that table, while D and trimming were read from the DNA. The sample table shows 150,000 to 200,000 clones, and 89% are seen once. The top ten hold about 1.9% of the sample.

Samples from volunteer blood donors who had recovered from COVID-19 were contributed by a second Seattle source. The collaborating institutions used their own protocols to collect whole blood in K2EDTA tubes. For TCRbeta analysis, collaborator samples were shipped as frozen whole blood, as isolated PBMCs, or as DNA extracted from either sample type. Looking up the germline V gene (reference sequence) yields CDR1 LNHDA and CDR2 SQIVND. V gives up 10 bases and J gives up 4 bases, and the segment between their germline ends measures 13 bases. The CDR3, cysteine through phenylalanine, is 12 amino acids long. The kept DNA is CDR3 alone, 36 bases in frame from the first base.

The chain was built from TRBV19 and TRBJ1-1, and perhaps TRBD1 as D gene, on 6 matching bases. This sequence was found in a man aged 18 to 29 who had recovered from COVID-19. Sample: peripheral blood. Here the CDR3 is given as CATKGGGTEAFF. The DNA reads as follows: TGTGCCACCAAAGGGGGGGGCACTGAAGCTTTCTTT.